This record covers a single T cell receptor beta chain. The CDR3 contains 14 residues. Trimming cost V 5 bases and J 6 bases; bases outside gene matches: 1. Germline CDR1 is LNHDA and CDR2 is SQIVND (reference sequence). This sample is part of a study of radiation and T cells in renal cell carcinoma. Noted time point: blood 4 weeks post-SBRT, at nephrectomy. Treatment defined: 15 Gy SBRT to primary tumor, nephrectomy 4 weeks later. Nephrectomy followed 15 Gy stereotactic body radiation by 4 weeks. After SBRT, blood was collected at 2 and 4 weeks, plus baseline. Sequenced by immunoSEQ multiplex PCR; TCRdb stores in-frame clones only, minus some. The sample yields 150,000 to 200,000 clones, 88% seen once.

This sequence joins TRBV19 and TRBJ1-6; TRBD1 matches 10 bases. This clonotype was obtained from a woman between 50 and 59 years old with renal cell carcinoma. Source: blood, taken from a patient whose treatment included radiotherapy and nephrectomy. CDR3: CASSRDRGNSPLHF. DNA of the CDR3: TGTGCCAGTAGTCGGGACAGGGGTAATTCACCCCTCCACTTT.